This T cell receptor beta chain was identified during a study of cytomegalovirus exposure and HLA in healthy donors (dated by TCRdb to 2016 to 2017). In terms of the full investigation: An earlier analysis of some 550 of the donors reported about 250 Gb of sequence data and around 120 million unique TCR beta sequences from some 180 million T cells. About 280 gigabases of sequencing data and around 90 million unique TCR sequences made up an early release that covered approximately 650 HLA-typed donors. Of the 300 to 450 genotyped donors, 81% were placed in the genetic ancestry cluster associated with self-reported Caucasian donors. The study aimed to test whether signatures of past pathogen exposure could be identified by cataloging public T cell receptors. Using immunosequencing, the study profiled T cell repertoires from about 650 subjects and related those repertoires to cytomegalovirus serostatus. Besides the first cohort of more than 650 subjects, a separate validation cohort made up of some 110 different subjects was used. The study combined high-throughput TCR immunosequencing, statistical association of individual TCRs with disease status, and machine learning to predict cytomegalovirus infection status. In a later analysis, previously published TCR beta repertoires from several hundred donors were re-analyzed and high-resolution HLA genotyping was added so that TCR occurrence patterns could be studied. Rather than drawing on any new phenotypic data, the later analysis identified candidate immune exposures from TCR beta sequences and the way those sequences occurred across donors. To decide whether each TCR beta V gene segment behaved as functional or pseudogenic, an earlier analysis of over 500 of the donors relied on high-throughput TCR beta sequencing. Donor age, sex, ethnicity and CMV serostatus were compiled alongside the repertoire data. Genome-wide SNP genotypes for about 65% of the 666 donors were used in a later genetic analysis, which treated that subset as a discovery cohort. All discovery cohort repertoires had been generated on a single sequencing platform. Class I and class II HLA loci were covered by the typing at four-digit resolution. The number of typed donors differed by locus: about 620-640 for A, B, C, DRB1 and DQB1; some 500 for DQA1; some 610 for DPA1; and about 450 for DPB1. A few DR-DQ haplotypes were treated as single units for association and clustering because of strong linkage in the cohort. Among some 410 genotyped donors of the cohort, an average of around 240,000 unique TCR beta nucleotide sequences were sequenced per donor, roughly 18% of them non-productive. Study-wide conclusions, independent of this receptor: The authors suggested that the approach could potentially be generalized to other disease states and immunological phenotypes. In a later genetic analysis, a missense DCLRE1C variant was associated with V-gene and J-gene trimming of TCR beta chains, and the association was replicated in an independent cohort. Broadly in line with IMGT annotations, most TCR beta V segments showed up in productive rearrangements about 87% or about 30% of the time in an earlier analysis of several hundred of the donors. Only TCR beta chains were sequenced in this cohort, and the absence of alpha or paired-chain data limited detectable features. A later analysis found that most CMV-associated TCR beta chains appeared HLA-restricted, with HLA associations seemingly driven largely by CMV exposure. Three of the identified cytomegalovirus-associated TCR beta chains were confirmed in vitro to be specific for cytomegalovirus antigens. Correlated functional status among segregating V segments might reflect linkage disequilibrium, but an unknown experimental factor could not be ruled out. A total of around 150 TCR beta chains were listed by the study as associated with cytomegalovirus. According to a later analysis, TCR association rates differed among HLA loci, with DRB1 alleles showing the most associated TCRs and HLA-C alleles showing the fewest. Because HLA typing was unavailable for some donors at each locus, only the typed subset was used in association tests. Some IMGT-functional V segments, including TRBV6-2 and TRBV6-3, could not be told apart with the 87-base-pair reads, so those segments were excluded. A cluster of highly shared sequence variants was judged likely to be a technical artifact of the sequencing pipeline. In both the original and validation cohorts, the classifier was reported to diagnose cytomegalovirus status with high specificity and sensitivity. Roughly uniform sequencing depth across donors was assumed in presence/absence analyses, although this assumption may not hold. In a later analysis, several top co-occurrence clusters were reported to appear linked to parvovirus B19, influenza, CMV and Epstein-Barr virus. Because counts were too low, some 16 rarely observed V segments, including chromosome 9 orphons, were excluded from the earlier analysis of about 500 of the donors. A further reported finding was that TCR beta sequences accurately predicted the HLA-A and HLA-B alleles for most subjects in the first cohort. A later analysis found that HLA-associated TCR beta chains were more clonally expanded and had lower generation probabilities than equally common non-associated chains. The only immune exposure information available for the cohort was CMV serostatus. Most TCR sequences were observed very rarely across donors, whereas some public TCRs were present in many individuals. According to a later genetic analysis, donors in an Asian-associated ancestry cluster had fewer N-insertions in productive TCRs than the approximately 670-donor mean. When HLA alleles, especially DR and DQ, strongly co-occurred, TCR associations were difficult to assign to individual alleles. In a later analysis, 15,000 to 20,000 TCR beta sequences were associated with specific HLA alleles at a false discovery rate of 0.05.

Library creation used the immunoSEQ multiplex PCR assay. The multiplex PCR relied on a mix of 60 forward primers for TCR Vbeta segments and 13 reverse primers for TCR Jbeta segments. Amplification of the CDR3 region of rearranged TCR beta genes was performed with a multiplex PCR assay on genomic DNA. On the Illumina HiSeq System, the amplified TCR beta libraries were sequenced as 87-base-pair reads. In the source study's methods: A later analysis counted 75 million to 100 million unique TCR beta chains across the 700 or so repertoires, and 9.5 million to 11 million of these chains were shared by at least two donors. A nearest-neighbor algorithm error-corrected the raw reads and collapsed the reads into unique sequences, merging closely related sequences to remove PCR and sequencing errors. To assign V, D and J gene segments, CDR3 sequences were aligned to IMGT reference sequences. For a sequence to be retained, a match of at least six nucleotides to both a V gene segment and a J gene segment was required. Rearrangements were classified as productive when the CDR3 lacked stop codons and remained in frame with V and J, and all other rearrangements were classified as non-productive. CDR3 was defined according to IMGT convention as the region running from the second conserved V-encoded cysteine to the conserved J-encoded phenylalanine. Sequences without an unambiguous match to a single V gene segment were excluded from the earlier analysis of 500 to 700 of the donors. In an earlier analysis of approximately 610 of the donors, V segments were called functional above 56.7% productive rearrangements and were called segregating when the between-donor standard deviation exceeded 5%. A statistical classification framework was developed to diagnose cytomegalovirus status using the catalog of TCR beta chain sequences. In a later analysis, TCR nucleotide sequences were compared against IMGT/GENE-DB human TR gene sequences so that V and J genes could be assigned. The TCRdist pipeline was used in a later analysis to assign CDR3 sequences and most-parsimonious VDJ recombination scenarios. In a later analysis, every TCR beta chain was defined by the combination of its CDR3 amino acid sequence and its V-gene family, and reads without a unique V-gene family were dropped. To address suspected cross-contamination and a sequencing artifact, a later analysis removed roughly 580 highly shared, low-generation-probability nucleotide sequences. In a later analysis, a clonal expansion index for each public chain was calculated from normalized within-repertoire ranks of inferred template counts. A later analysis computed generation probabilities with a VDJ recombination model fitted to out-of-frame rearrangements, and checked the results against IGoR. Hypergeometric tests were used in a later analysis to score TCR-TCR, TCR-HLA and TCR-CMV co-occurrence, with a repertoire-size bias correction applied to the TCR pairs. In a later analysis, false discovery rates were estimated by permuting HLA or CMV assignments 20 times. In a later analysis, co-occurring TCRs were grouped using DBSCAN, and TCRdist sequence similarity was added for clustering within HLA-allele-positive subsets. For co-occurrence clustering, repertoires with fewer than 30,000 or more than 120,000 public chains were excluded, along with roughly five repertoires with anomalous nucleotide sharing. The clones in this table, taken by TCRdb from immuneACCESS, are in-frame only. Not every clone is retained; where verified, under half of the shortfall comes from an unresolved V gene, and the cause of the rest is unknown. V, J and clone size reflect that table, while D and trimming were determined from the DNA. Per the sample table, the count is approximately 110,000 clones. Jointly, the top ten make up roughly 3.5% of the sample.

From a lookup of the germline V gene (reference sequence), CDR1 and CDR2 are MNHEY and SMNVEV. The CDR3 covers 15 residues, taking in both the cysteine and the phenylalanine. Solely the CDR3 DNA is kept, with 45 bases framed from the first base. V is pruned by 3 bases and J by 3 bases, leaving 1 base of the junction without a gene match. The cohort consisted of more than 650 healthy bone marrow donors. All cohort members were sampled while nominally healthy, although unrecorded immune exposures were likely present. The donor tested CMV seronegative and was one of the 352 seronegative cohort members. A peripheral blood sample was provided by each donor, and peripheral blood mononuclear cells were used for TCR beta sequencing. Genomic DNA extraction from the blood cell samples was performed with the Qiagen DNeasy Blood Extraction Kit. In the case of this clone: What this receptor recognizes is not known.

This clonotype was obtained from a man in his late teens or twenties in good health and CMV-seronegative. Sequencing used PBMCs. The sequence links TRBV27 to TRBJ2-2; TRBD2 agrees with 10 junctional bases. The CDR3 sequence is CASSLLAGDTGELFF. The DNA is as follows: TGTGCCAGCAGTTTGCTAGCGGGGGACACCGGGGAGCTGTTTTTT.